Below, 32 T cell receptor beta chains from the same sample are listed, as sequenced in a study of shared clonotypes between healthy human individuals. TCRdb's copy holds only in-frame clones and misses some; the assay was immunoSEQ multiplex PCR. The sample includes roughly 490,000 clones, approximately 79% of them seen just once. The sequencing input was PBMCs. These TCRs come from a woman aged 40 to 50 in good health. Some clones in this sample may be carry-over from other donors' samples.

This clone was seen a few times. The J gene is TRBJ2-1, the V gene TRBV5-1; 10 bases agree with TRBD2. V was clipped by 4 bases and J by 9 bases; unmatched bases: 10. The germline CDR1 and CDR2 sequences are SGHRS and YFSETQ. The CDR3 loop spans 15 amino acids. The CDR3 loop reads CASSRASGSVVEQFF. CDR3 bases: TGCGCCAGCAGCCGAGCTAGCGGGAGCGTGGTTGAGCAGTTCTTC.

The CDR3 region is CASSFGAAQYF. The CDR3 DNA reads TGTGCCAGCAGCTTTGGGGCAGCGCAGTATTTT. The V gene is TRBV11-2, the J gene TRBJ2-3, with a possible D match to TRBD1 (5 bases). Germline V gives CDR1 SGHAT, CDR2 FQNNGV. This CDR3 is 11 amino acids long. V dropped 3 bases and J dropped 10 bases, with 8 bases sitting between them. Full variable domain (missing parts from reference TRBV11-2 and TRBJ2-3): EAGVAQSPRYKIIEKRQSVAFWCNPISGHATLYWYQQILGQGPKLLIQFQNNGVVDDSQLPKDRFSAERLKGVDSTLKIQPAKLEDSAVYLCASSFGAAQYFGPGTRLTVL.

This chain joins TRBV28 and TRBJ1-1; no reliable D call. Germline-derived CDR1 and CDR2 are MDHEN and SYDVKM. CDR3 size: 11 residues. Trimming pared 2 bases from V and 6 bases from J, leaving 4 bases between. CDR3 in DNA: TGTGCCAGCAGTTTAATGGCTGAAGCTTTCTTT. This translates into CASSLMAEAFF.

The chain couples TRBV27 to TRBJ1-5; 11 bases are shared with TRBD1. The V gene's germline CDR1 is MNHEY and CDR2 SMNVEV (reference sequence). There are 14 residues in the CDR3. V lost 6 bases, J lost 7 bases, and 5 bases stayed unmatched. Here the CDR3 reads CASRAGQGAQPQHF. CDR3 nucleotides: TGTGCCAGCAGGGCCGGACAGGGGGCCCAGCCCCAGCATTTT.

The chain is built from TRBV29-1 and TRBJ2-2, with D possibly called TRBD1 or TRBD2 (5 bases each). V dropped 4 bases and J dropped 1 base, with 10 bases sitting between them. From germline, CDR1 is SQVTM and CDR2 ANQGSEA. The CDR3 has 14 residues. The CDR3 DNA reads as TGCAGCGTTGGGTATGGGGGGAACACCGGGGAGCTGTTTTTT. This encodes CSVGYGGNTGELFF.

The CDR3 spells CASSAGLDHNEQFF. CDR3 DNA: TGTGCCAGTAGTGCAGGACTAGACCACAATGAGCAGTTCTTC. V is TRBV19 and J is TRBJ2-1, with 7 positions matching TRBD2. The length of the CDR3 is 14 residues. Germline V lookup: CDR1 LNHDA, CDR2 SQIVND (reference sequence). J gave up 5 bases and V 5 bases, and 6 bases lay outside the gene matches.

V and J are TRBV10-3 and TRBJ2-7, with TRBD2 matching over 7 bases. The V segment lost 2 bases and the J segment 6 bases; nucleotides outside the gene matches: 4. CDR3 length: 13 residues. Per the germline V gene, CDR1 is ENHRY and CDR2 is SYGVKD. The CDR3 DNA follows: TGTGCCATCAGTGAGCGGGGGGAGACCGAGCAGTACTTC. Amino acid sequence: CAISERGETEQYF.

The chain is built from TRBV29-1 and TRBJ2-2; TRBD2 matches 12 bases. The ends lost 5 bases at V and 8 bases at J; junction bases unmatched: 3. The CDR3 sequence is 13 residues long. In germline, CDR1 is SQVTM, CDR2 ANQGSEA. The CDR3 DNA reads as TGCAGCGTTCTAGCGGGAGGGGATGGGGAGCTGTTTTTT. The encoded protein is CSVLAGGDGELFF.

The CDR3 nucleotides read TGTGCCAGTTCCTCCTCCAGCCAAGAGACCCAGTACTTC. Translation: CASSSSSQETQYF. The chain is built from TRBV2 and TRBJ2-5, with D hard to call. CDR3 size: 13 residues. CDR1 and CDR2 from the germline V gene are SNHLY and FYNNEI. V shed 9 bases and J shed 1 base, with 12 bases lying between them.

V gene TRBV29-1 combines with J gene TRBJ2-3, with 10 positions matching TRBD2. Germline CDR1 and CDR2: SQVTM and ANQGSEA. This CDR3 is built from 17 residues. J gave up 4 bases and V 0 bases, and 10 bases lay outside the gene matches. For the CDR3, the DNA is TGCAGCGTTGAAGATCTTGCTAGCGGGAGAGGCCCAGATACGCAGTATTTT. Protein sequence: CSVEDLASGRGPDTQYF.

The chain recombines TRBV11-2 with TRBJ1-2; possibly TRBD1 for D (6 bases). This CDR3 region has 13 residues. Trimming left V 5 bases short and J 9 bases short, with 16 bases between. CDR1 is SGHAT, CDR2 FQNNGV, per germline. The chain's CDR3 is CASSKGGRGSYTF. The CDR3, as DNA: TGTGCCAGCAGCAAAGGGGGGCGAGGGAGCTACACCTTC.

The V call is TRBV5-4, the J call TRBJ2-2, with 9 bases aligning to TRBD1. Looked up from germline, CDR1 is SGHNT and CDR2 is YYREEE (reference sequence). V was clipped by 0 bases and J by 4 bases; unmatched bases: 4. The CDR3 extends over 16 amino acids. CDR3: CASSLGLTGGTGELFF. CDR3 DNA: TGTGCCAGCAGCTTGGGGCTGACAGGGGGCACCGGGGAGCTGTTTTTT.

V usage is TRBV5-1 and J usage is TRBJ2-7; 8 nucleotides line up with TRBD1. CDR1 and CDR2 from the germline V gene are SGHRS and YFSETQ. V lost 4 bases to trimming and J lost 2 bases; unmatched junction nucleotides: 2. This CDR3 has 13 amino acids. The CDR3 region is CASSRGQAYEQYF. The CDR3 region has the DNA TGCGCCAGCAGCAGGGGACAGGCCTACGAGCAGTACTTC.

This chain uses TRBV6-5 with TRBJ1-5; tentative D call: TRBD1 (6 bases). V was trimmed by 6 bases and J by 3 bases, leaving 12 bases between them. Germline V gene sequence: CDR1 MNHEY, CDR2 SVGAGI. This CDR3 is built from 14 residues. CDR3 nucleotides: TGTGCCAGCAGCGTTGAGGGGGACAATCAGCCCCAGCATTTT. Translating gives CASSVEGDNQPQHF.

The CDR3 region is CASRGGLAGVGEQFF. The CDR3, as DNA: TGTGCCAGCAGGGGCGGATTAGCGGGAGTTGGTGAGCAGTTCTTC. This rearrangement joins TRBV27 to TRBJ2-1; 9 nucleotides line up with TRBD2. CDR3 length: 15 amino acids. J gave up 9 bases and V 6 bases, and 12 bases lay outside the gene matches. The germline V gene has CDR1 MNHEY and CDR2 SMNVEV (reference sequence).

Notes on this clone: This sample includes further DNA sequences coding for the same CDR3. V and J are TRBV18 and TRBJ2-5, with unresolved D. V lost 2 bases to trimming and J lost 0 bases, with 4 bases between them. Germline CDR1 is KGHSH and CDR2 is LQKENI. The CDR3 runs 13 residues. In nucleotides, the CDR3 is TGTGCCAGCTCACCAGCGTACCAAGAGACCCAGTACTTC. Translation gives CASSPAYQETQYF. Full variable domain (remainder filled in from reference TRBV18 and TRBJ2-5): NAGVMQNPRHLVRRRGQEARLRCSPMKGHSHVYWYRQLPEEGLKFMVYLQKENIIDESGMPKERFSAEFPKEGPSILRIQQVVRGDSAAYFCASSPAYQETQYFGPGTRLLVL.

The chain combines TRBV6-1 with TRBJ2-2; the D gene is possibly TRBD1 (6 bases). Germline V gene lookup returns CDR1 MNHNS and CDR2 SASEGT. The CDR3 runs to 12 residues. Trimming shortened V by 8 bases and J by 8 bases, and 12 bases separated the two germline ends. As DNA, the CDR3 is TGTGCCAGCTCTCAGGGGTTAGGGGAGCTGTTTTTT. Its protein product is CASSQGLGELFF.

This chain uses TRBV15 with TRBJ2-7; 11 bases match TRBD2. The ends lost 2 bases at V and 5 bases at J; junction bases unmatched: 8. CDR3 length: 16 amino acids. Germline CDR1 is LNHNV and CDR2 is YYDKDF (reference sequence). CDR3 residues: CATSRLYSGRGNEQYF. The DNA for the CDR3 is TGTGCCACCAGCAGACTCTATAGCGGGAGGGGTAACGAGCAGTACTTC.

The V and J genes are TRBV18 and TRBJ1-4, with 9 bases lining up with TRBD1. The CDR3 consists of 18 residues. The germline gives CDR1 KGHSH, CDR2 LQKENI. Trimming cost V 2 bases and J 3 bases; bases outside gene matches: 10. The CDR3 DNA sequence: TGTGCCAGCTCACCAAACCGGGACAGGGTTGTATCTAATGAAAAACTGTTTTTT. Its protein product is CASSPNRDRVVSNEKLFF.

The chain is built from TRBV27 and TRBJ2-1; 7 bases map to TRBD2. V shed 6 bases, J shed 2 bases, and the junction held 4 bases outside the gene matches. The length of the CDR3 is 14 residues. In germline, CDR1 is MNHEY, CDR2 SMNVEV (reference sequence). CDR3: CASRRRETYNEQFF. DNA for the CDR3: TGTGCCAGCAGGAGGCGGGAGACCTACAATGAGCAGTTCTTC.

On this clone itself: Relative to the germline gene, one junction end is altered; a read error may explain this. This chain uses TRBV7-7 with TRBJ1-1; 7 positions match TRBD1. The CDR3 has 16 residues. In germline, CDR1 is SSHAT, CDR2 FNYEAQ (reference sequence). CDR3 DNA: TGTGCTAGCAGCCCATGGACAGGAAAGATGAACACTGAAGCTTTCTTT. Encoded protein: CASSPWTGKMNTEAFF.

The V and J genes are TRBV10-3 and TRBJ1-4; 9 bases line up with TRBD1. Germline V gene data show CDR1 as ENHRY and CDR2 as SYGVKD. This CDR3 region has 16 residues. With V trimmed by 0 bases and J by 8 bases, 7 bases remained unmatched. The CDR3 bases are TGTGCCATCAGTGAGTCGGTGGGGACAGGGCAGGAAAAACTGTTTTTT. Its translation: CAISESVGTGQEKLFF.

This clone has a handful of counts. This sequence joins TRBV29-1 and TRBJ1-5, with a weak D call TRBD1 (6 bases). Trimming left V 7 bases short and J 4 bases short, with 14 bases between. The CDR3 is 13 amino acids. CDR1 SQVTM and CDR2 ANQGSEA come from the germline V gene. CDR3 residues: CSASRGSNQPQHF. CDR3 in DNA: TGCAGCGCCTCGAGGGGGTCGAATCAGCCCCAGCATTTT.

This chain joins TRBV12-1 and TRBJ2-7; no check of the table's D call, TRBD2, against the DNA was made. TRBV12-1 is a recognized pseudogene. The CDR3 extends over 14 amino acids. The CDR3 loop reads CASSPTTSSYEQYF. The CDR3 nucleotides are TGTGCCAGCAGCCCTACTACTAGCTCCTACGAGCAGTACTTC.

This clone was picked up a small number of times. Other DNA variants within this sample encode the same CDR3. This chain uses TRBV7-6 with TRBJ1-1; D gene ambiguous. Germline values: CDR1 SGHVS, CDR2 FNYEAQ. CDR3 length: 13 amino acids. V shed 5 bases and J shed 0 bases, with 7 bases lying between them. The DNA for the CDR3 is TGTGCCAGCAGCCGAGACGTGAACACTGAAGCTTTCTTT. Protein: CASSRDVNTEAFF.

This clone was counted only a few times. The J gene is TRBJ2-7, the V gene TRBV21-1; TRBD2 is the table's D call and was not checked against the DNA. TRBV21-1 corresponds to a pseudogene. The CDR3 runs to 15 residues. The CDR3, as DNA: TGTGCCAGCCAAAAGAGGTGGGAGGAGGACTACGAGCAGTACTTC. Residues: CASQKRWEEDYEQYF.

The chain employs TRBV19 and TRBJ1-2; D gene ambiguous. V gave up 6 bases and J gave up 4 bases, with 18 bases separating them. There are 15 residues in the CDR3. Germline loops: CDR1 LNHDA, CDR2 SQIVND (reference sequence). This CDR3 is CASRRAVGELYGYTF. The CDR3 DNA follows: TGTGCCAGTAGACGGGCGGTTGGGGAACTCTATGGCTACACCTTC.

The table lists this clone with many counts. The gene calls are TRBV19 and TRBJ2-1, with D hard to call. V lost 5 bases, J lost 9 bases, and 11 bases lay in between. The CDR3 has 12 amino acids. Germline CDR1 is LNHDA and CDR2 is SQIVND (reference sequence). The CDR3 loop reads CASSWRKGEQFF. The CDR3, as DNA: TGTGCCAGTAGTTGGAGAAAAGGTGAGCAGTTCTTC.

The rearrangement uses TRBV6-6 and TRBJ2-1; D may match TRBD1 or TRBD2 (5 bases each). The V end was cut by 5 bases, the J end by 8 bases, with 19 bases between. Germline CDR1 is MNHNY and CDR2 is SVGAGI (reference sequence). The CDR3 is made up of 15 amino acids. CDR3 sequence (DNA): TGTGCCAGCAGTGACCTGGGACGGTCGAGCGATGAGCAGTTCTTC. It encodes CASSDLGRSSDEQFF.

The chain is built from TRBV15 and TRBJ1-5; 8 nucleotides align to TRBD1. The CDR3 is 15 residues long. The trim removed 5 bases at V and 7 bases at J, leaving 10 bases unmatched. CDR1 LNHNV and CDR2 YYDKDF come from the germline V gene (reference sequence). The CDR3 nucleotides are TGTGCCACCAGCCCCGGGACAGGAACGGGACAGCCCCAGCATTTT. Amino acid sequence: CATSPGTGTGQPQHF.

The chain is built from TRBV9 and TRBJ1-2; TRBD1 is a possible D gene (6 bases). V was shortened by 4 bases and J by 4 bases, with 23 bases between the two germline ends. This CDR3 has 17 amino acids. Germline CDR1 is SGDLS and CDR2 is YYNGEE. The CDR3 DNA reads TGTGCCAGCAGCCCCTCTCTGGGGGCAGAAAAGGTCTATGGCTACACCTTC. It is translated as CASSPSLGAEKVYGYTF.

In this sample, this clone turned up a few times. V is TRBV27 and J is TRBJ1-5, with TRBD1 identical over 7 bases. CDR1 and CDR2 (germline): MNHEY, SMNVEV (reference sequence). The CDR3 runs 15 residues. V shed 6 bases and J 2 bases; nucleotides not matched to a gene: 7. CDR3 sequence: CASRRGQVGNQPQHF. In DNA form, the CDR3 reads TGTGCCAGCAGAAGAGGACAGGTGGGCAATCAGCCCCAGCATTTT.